A single sample is the source of the 26 T cell receptor beta chains below, sequenced in a study of cytomegalovirus exposure and HLA in healthy donors. Some clones are missing from TCRdb's copy, which holds only in-frame ones; the method was immunoSEQ multiplex PCR. The profile shows about 200,000 clones, 80% to 90% of them singletons. Sequenced sample: PBMCs. These receptors were collected from a woman under 30 in good health and CMV-seropositive.

This sequence joins TRBV5-6 and TRBJ1-2; D perhaps matches TRBD1 (6 bases). The V end lost 2 bases, the J end lost 2 bases, and 10 bases lay between the germline ends. CDR3 length: 14 amino acids. Germline V gene data show CDR1 as SGHDT and CDR2 as YYEEEE. This CDR3 is CASSLGGINYGYTF. Here the CDR3 DNA reads TGTGCCAGCAGCTTAGGGGGAATAAACTATGGCTACACCTTC.

V is TRBV28 and J is TRBJ2-7; 9 nucleotides line up with TRBD1. The J segment lost 5 bases and the V segment lost 8 bases, leaving 7 bases of the junction unmatched. CDR3 size: 13 residues. Germline lookup yields CDR1 MDHEN and CDR2 SYDVKM. The DNA for the CDR3 is TGTGCCAGCTTCGAACAGGGGGCCCACGAGCAGTACTTC. It encodes CASFEQGAHEQYF.

The V call is TRBV4-1, the J call TRBJ1-2, with 8 positions matching TRBD1. With V trimmed by 3 bases and J by 6 bases, 15 bases remained unmatched. The CDR3 has 17 amino acids. Germline assignment: CDR1 MGHRA and CDR2 YSYEKL. The CDR3 region is CASSHLRGQGSYDGYTF. The CDR3 nucleotides are TGCGCCAGCAGCCATCTCAGGGGGCAGGGCTCATATGATGGCTACACCTTC.

The chain couples TRBV13 to TRBJ1-4; 8 positions match TRBD1. The germline V gene has CDR1 PRHDT and CDR2 FYEKMQ (reference sequence). After removal of 5 bases from V and 5 bases from J, the junction contained 10 bases not matched to a gene. This CDR3 spans 16 amino acids. The CDR3 nucleotides read TGTGCCAGCAGCGGCGGACAGGGCCTAGGGAATGAAAAACTGTTTTTT. Translation: CASSGGQGLGNEKLFF.

The rearrangement uses TRBV4-1 and TRBJ2-2; 10 positions agree with TRBD2. Germline CDR1 MGHRA, CDR2 YSYEKL. The CDR3 has 18 residues. The ends lost 0 bases at V and 4 bases at J; junction bases unmatched: 8. CDR3 in amino acids: CASSQEAQAGGPTGELFF. The CDR3 DNA sequence: TGCGCCAGCAGCCAAGAAGCCCAAGCGGGAGGGCCCACCGGGGAGCTGTTTTTT.

This chain links TRBV2 with TRBJ2-1; 9 bases map to TRBD2. Germline assignment: CDR1 SNHLY and CDR2 FYNNEI. Germline trimming cut 6 bases from V and 6 bases from J; bases unmatched to any gene: 6. The CDR3 contains 14 residues. The CDR3 here is CASRGTSMINEQFF. For the CDR3, the DNA is TGTGCCAGCAGGGGGACTAGCATGATCAATGAGCAGTTCTTC.

CDR3 DNA: TGTGCCAGCAGCACTTTAGCGGGAGTTGTTGCGAATGAGCAGTTCTTC. Protein: CASSTLAGVVANEQFF. This sequence joins TRBV5-8 and TRBJ2-1, with TRBD2 matching 9 bases. CDR3 length: 16 residues. V shed 4 bases and J 7 bases; nucleotides not matched to a gene: 12. Germline V lookup: CDR1 SGHTS, CDR2 YDEGEE.

V is TRBV4-1 and J is TRBJ1-1; maybe TRBD1 (6 bases). This CDR3 spans 14 amino acids. Germline CDR1 reads MGHRA; CDR2 reads YSYEKL. V shed 4 bases and J shed 4 bases, with 13 bases lying between them. CDR3 residues: CASSLSRGFTEAFF. The CDR3 bases are TGCGCCAGCAGCCTTTCCAGGGGTTTCACTGAAGCTTTCTTT.

This clone is a singleton in its sample. The V call is TRBV5-4, the J call TRBJ2-7; 7 positions match TRBD1. V lost 7 bases to trimming and J lost 6 bases; unmatched junction nucleotides: 10. The CDR3 has 13 amino acids. The V gene's germline CDR1 is SGHNT and CDR2 YYREEE (reference sequence). The CDR3 bases are TGTGCCAGCTCCCGAGGGACAGCCAGCGAGCAGTACTTC. Its translation: CASSRGTASEQYF.

The gene calls are TRBV6-5 and TRBJ2-1; 8 positions match TRBD2. The CDR3 is 15 residues long. V gave up 4 bases and J gave up 7 bases; unmatched junction bases: 9. In germline, CDR1 is MNHEY, CDR2 SVGAGI. The CDR3 spells CASSFRREVGNEQFF. The CDR3 bases are TGTGCCAGCAGTTTCAGGCGGGAGGTTGGAAATGAGCAGTTCTTC.

The chain links TRBV2 to TRBJ1-1; 11 bases line up with TRBD1. J lost 0 bases, V lost 5 bases, and 8 bases had no gene match. Germline CDR1 and CDR2: SNHLY and FYNNEI. CDR3 length: 17 amino acids. CDR3 sequence reads: CASSSWTGGAVNTEAFF. CDR3 DNA: TGTGCCAGCAGTAGTTGGACAGGGGGCGCGGTGAACACTGAAGCTTTCTTT.

The chain recombines TRBV7-2 with TRBJ2-5, with D unresolved. Germline V gene data show CDR1 as SGHTA and CDR2 as FQGNSA. Deletions cut 1 base from V and 5 bases from J, with 5 bases between. The CDR3 extends over 12 amino acids. CDR3 loop: CASSLDGETQYF. The CDR3, as DNA: TGTGCCAGCAGCTTAGACGGGGAGACCCAGTACTTC.

This chain connects TRBV27 to TRBJ1-5, with 7 positions matching TRBD1. Germline V gene lookup returns CDR1 MNHEY and CDR2 SMNVEV (reference sequence). V lost 5 bases to trimming and J lost 6 bases; unmatched junction nucleotides: 1. This CDR3 spans 12 amino acids. This CDR3 reads CASSQGGQPQHF. The CDR3 bases are TGTGCCAGCAGTCAGGGGGGTCAGCCCCAGCATTTT.

The chain combines TRBV28 with TRBJ2-7; 9 nucleotides agree with TRBD2. Looked up from germline, CDR1 is MDHEN and CDR2 is SYDVKM. After removal of 8 bases from V and 1 base from J, the junction contained 9 bases not matched to a gene. This CDR3 contains 15 residues. The CDR3 protein is CASASGILLSYEQYF. For the CDR3, the DNA is TGTGCCAGCGCTAGCGGGATTCTATTGTCCTACGAGCAGTACTTC.

This clone appeared once. The chain is built from TRBV5-1 and TRBJ2-7; 12 bases fit TRBD1. Trimming at V came to 4 bases and at J to 7 bases, leaving 15 bases not matched to a gene. Germline CDR1 SGHRS, CDR2 YFSETQ. The CDR3 loop spans 17 amino acids. The DNA for the CDR3 is TGCGCCAGCAGCCTGGACACACCGGGACAGGGGGCTAAAGAGCAGTACTTC. Translating gives CASSLDTPGQGAKEQYF.

In regard to this clone: Other DNA variants within this sample encode the same CDR3. The chain couples TRBV27 to TRBJ1-1, with 8 bases aligning to TRBD1. The CDR3 is made up of 14 amino acids. The V and J ends lost 7 bases and 1 base, in that order; junction bases with no gene match: 5. Germline V gives CDR1 MNHEY, CDR2 SMNVEV (reference sequence). The CDR3 DNA sequence: TGTGCCAGCATCGGGACAGGCGGGAACACTGAAGCTTTCTTT. It yields the protein CASIGTGGNTEAFF.

This chain uses TRBV15 with TRBJ2-7; the match to TRBD1 covers 10 bases. This CDR3 spans 15 amino acids. The germline CDR1 and CDR2 sequences are LNHNV and YYDKDF (reference sequence). V lost 4 bases and J lost 7; bases outside the gene matches: 10. CDR3 in amino acids: CATSKGTGDRREQYF. DNA of the CDR3: TGTGCCACCAGCAAGGGGACAGGGGATCGACGAGAGCAGTACTTC.

The sample holds one count of this clone. V and J are TRBV28 and TRBJ1-2; D might be TRBD1 (5 bases). Trimming stripped 2 bases from V and 1 base from J, with 11 bases between. CDR3 size: 15 residues. From germline, CDR1 is MDHEN and CDR2 SYDVKM. Here the CDR3 reads CASSLKGAHNYGYTF. The DNA of the CDR3 is TGTGCCAGCAGTTTAAAAGGGGCCCATAACTATGGCTACACCTTC.

V usage is TRBV15 and J usage is TRBJ2-3, with 7 bases lining up with TRBD2. The CDR3 totals 15 residues. CDR1 LNHNV and CDR2 YYDKDF come from the germline V gene (reference sequence). Trimming took 1 base from V and 2 from J; bases not matched to a gene: 3. This CDR3 is CATSRVGLSTDTQYF. Here the CDR3 DNA reads TGTGCCACCAGCAGAGTGGGACTATCCACAGATACGCAGTATTTT. The full variable domain, rest sourced from reference TRBV15 and TRBJ2-3, is DAMVIQNPRYQVTQFGKPVTLSCSQTLNHNVMYWYQQKSSQAPKLLFHYYDKDFNNEADTPDNFQSRRPNTSFCFLDIRSPGLGDTAMYLCATSRVGLSTDTQYFGPGTRLTVL.

The rearrangement joins TRBV29-1 to TRBJ2-1; D is unresolved. Trimming left V 2 bases short and J 8 bases short, with 16 bases between. The CDR3 is made up of 14 amino acids. The germline V gene encodes CDR1 SQVTM and CDR2 ANQGSEA. CDR3 sequence: CSVETTNRRDEQFF. CDR3 DNA: TGCAGCGTTGAAACGACAAACAGACGTGATGAGCAGTTCTTC.

The chain combines TRBV2 with TRBJ2-3; a weak D match, TRBD2 (6 bases). The germline gives CDR1 SNHLY, CDR2 FYNNEI. Trimming stripped 5 bases from V and 0 bases from J, with 15 bases between. The CDR3 has 16 amino acids. The CDR3 region is CASSPTAGASTDTQYF. Here the CDR3 DNA reads TGTGCCAGCAGTCCTACAGCGGGCGCTAGCACAGATACGCAGTATTTT. Using reference TRBV2 and TRBJ2-3 for the parts outside the CDR3, the full variable domain is EPEVTQTPSHQVTQMGQEVILRCVPISNHLYFYWYRQILGQKVEFLVSFYNNEISEKSEIFDDQFSVERPDGSNFTLKIRSTKLEDSAMYFCASSPTAGASTDTQYFGPGTRLTVL.

This sequence joins TRBV5-4 and TRBJ1-1; TRBD1 agrees at 7 bases. This CDR3 comprises 14 residues. V lost 5 bases and J lost 5; bases outside the gene matches: 9. Germline V gene sequence: CDR1 SGHNT, CDR2 YYREEE (reference sequence). CDR3 DNA sequence: TGTGCCAGCAGTATACAGGGGTTCGGGACTGAAGCTTTCTTT. Encoded protein: CASSIQGFGTEAFF.

The gene calls are TRBV28 and TRBJ1-4; no clear D gene. Germline lookup yields CDR1 MDHEN and CDR2 SYDVKM. The CDR3 contains 16 residues. Trimming shortened V by 4 bases and J by 0 bases, and 12 bases separated the two germline ends. DNA for the CDR3: TGTGCCAGCAGTTCCCTCCTATTTGCAACTAATGAAAAACTGTTTTTT. This codes for CASSSLLFATNEKLFF. Full variable domain (missing parts from reference TRBV28 and TRBJ1-4): DVKVTQSSRYLVKRTGEKVFLECVQDMDHENMFWYRQDPGLGLRLIYFSYDVKMKEKGDIPEGYSVSREKKERFSLILESASTNQTSMYLCASSSLLFATNEKLFFGSGTQLSVL.

The rearrangement uses TRBV28 and TRBJ1-4, with D unresolved. Trimming took off 11 bases at V and 8 bases at J, with 12 bases between the two ends. This CDR3 contains 11 residues. CDR1 and CDR2 (germline): MDHEN, SYDVKM. CDR3 in DNA: TGTGCCCGCACCTCGACAGAAAAACTGTTTTTT. This codes for CARTSTEKLFF.

CDR3 nucleotides: TGCAGCGTTGAAGATCGAGGTGTGGATGAAAAACTGTTTTTT. Its translation: CSVEDRGVDEKLFF. V gene TRBV29-1 combines with J gene TRBJ1-4, with unresolved D. V was cut by 0 bases and J by 6 bases, with 11 bases left in between. Germline loops: CDR1 SQVTM, CDR2 ANQGSEA. The length of the CDR3 is 14 residues.

For the CDR3, the DNA is TGTGCCATCAGGGGACAGGATAATGAAAAACTGTTTTTT. Residues: CAIRGQDNEKLFF. The J gene is TRBJ1-4, the V gene TRBV10-3, with 8 positions matching TRBD1. The germline CDR1 and CDR2 sequences are ENHRY and SYGVKD. The CDR3 is 13 residues long. V was clipped by 6 bases and J by 4 bases; unmatched bases: 1.